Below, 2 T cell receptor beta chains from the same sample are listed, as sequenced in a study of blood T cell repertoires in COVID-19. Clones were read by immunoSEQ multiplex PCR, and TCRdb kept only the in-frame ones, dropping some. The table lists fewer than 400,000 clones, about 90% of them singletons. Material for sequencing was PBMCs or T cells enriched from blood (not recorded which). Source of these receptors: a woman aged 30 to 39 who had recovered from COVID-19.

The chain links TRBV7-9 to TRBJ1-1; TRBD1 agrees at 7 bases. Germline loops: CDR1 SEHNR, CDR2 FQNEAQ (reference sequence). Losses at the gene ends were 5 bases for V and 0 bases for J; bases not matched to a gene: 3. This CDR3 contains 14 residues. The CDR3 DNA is TGTGCCAGCAGCACGGACAGGTTGAACACTGAAGCTTTCTTT. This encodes CASSTDRLNTEAFF.

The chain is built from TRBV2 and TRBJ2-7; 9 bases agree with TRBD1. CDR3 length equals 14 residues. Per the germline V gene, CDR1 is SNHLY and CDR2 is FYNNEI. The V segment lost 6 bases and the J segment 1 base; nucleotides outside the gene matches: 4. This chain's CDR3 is CASRDRGGSYEQYF. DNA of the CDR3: TGTGCCAGCAGGGACAGGGGTGGGTCCTACGAGCAGTACTTC.